The present TCR beta chain was sequenced within a study of cytomegalovirus exposure and HLA in healthy donors. It was with 60 Vbeta and 13 Jbeta primers that the PCR ran. The table came from immunoSEQ multiplex PCR; TCRdb's copy has only in-frame clones and leaves some out. The repertoire shows roughly 100,000 clones; the top ten hold around 3.4%. Trimming cost V 5 bases and J 1 base, with 9 bases left between them. The CDR3 is 13 amino acids. The germline gives CDR1 SGHRS, CDR2 YFSETQ. The chain links TRBV5-1 to TRBJ1-1; D unclear. Sequences were obtained from PBMCs. The receptor comes from a young woman in good health and CMV-seronegative. CDR3 protein: CASSFTENTEAFF. The CDR3 region has the DNA TGCGCCAGCAGTTTCACAGAGAACACTGAAGCTTTCTTT.